This T cell receptor (beta chain) emerged from a study of shared clonotypes between healthy human individuals. This CDR3 spans 16 amino acids. V shed 5 bases and J 2 bases; nucleotides not matched to a gene: 3. The germline V gene has CDR1 MDHEN and CDR2 SYDVKM. Profiled with immunoSEQ multiplex PCR; TCRdb holds only in-frame clones, not every one. This table has about 600,000 clones, around 97% appearing once. This chain uses TRBV28 with TRBJ2-7; 16 nucleotides match TRBD2. The sequence came from a woman aged 25 to 39 in good health. Sequencing was done on a sample of naive CD4+ T cells sorted from blood. Subset denoted: CD45RA+ positively selected. CDR3 nucleotides: TGTGCCAGCAGTGGGACTAGCGGGAGGGCCCCCTACGAGCAGTACTTC. This codes for CASSGTSGRAPYEQYF. The whole variable domain, filled in from reference TRBV28 and TRBJ2-7, reads DVKVTQSSRYLVKRTGEKVFLECVQDMDHENMFWYRQDPGLGLRLIYFSYDVKMKEKGDIPEGYSVSREKKERFSLILESASTNQTSMYLCASSGTSGRAPYEQYFGPGTRLTVT.